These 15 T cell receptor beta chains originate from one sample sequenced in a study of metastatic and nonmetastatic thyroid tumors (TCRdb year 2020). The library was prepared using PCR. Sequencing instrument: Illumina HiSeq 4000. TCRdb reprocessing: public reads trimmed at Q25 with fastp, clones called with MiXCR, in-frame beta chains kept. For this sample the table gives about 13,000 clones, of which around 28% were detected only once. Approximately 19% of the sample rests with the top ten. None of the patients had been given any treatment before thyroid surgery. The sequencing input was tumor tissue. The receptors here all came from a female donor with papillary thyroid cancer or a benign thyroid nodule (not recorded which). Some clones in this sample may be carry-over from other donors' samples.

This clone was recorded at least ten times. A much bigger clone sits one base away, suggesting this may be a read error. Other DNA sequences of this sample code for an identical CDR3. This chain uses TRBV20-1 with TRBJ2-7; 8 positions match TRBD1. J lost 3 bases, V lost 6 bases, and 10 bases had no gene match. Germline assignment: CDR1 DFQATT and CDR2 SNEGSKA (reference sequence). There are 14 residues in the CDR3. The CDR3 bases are TGCAGTGCCGCCGGACAGGGACATTTCTACGAGCAGTACTTC. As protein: CSAAGQGHFYEQYF.

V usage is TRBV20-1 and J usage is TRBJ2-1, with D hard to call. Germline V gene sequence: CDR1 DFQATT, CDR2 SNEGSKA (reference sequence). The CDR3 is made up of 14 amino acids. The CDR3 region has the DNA TGCAGCGCGCTGATCGCGAACTCCTACAATGAGCAGTTCTTC. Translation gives CSALIANSYNEQFF.

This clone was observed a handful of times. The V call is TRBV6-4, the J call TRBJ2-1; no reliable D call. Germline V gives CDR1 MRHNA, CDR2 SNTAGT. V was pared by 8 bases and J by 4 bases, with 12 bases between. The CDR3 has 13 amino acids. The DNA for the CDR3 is TGTGCCAGCTCGCCCCACGAATACAATGAGCAGTTCTTC. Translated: CASSPHEYNEQFF.

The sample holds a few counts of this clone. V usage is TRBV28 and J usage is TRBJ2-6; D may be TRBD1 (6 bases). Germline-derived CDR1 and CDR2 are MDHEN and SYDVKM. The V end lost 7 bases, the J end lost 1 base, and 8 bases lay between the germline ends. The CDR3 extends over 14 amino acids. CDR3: CASTTGSGANVLTF. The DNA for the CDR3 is TGTGCCAGCACTACAGGGTCTGGGGCCAACGTCCTGACTTTC.

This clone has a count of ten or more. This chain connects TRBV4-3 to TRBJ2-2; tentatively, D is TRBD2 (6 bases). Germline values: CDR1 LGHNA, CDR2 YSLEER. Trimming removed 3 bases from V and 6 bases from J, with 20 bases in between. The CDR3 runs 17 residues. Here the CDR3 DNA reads TGCGCCAGCAGCCAGAGTAGGAGGGAGTGGGACGCCGGGGAGCTGTTTTTT. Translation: CASSQSRREWDAGELFF.

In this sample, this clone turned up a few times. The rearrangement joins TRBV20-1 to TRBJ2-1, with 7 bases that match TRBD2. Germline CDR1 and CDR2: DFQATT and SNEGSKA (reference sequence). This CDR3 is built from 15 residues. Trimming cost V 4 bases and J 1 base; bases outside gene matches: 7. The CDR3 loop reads CSAIIMGGSYNEQFF. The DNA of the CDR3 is TGCAGTGCTATCATTATGGGGGGGTCCTACAATGAGCAGTTCTTC.

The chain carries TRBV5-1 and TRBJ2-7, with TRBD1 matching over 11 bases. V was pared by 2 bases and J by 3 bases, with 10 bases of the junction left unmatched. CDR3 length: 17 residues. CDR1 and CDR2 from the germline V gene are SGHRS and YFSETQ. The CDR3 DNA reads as TGCGCCAGCAGCTTACCGGGGACAGGGGGGTTCCTCTACGAGCAGTACTTC. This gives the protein CASSLPGTGGFLYEQYF.

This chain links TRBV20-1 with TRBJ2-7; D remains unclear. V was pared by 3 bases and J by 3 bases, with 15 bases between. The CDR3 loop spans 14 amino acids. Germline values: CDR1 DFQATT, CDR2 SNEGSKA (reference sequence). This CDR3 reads CSASRKIQFYEQYF. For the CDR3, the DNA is TGCAGTGCTAGTCGAAAAATCCAGTTCTACGAGCAGTACTTC.

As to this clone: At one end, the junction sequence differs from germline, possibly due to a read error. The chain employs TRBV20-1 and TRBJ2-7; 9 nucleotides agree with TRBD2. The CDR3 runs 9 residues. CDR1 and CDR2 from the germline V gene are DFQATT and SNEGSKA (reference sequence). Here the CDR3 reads CSAGGLAGF. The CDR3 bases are TGCAGTGCTGGGGGGCTAGCGGGATTC.

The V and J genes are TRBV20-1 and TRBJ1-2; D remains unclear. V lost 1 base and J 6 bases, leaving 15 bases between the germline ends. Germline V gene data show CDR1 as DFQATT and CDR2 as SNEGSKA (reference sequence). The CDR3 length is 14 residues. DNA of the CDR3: TGCAGTGCTAGAGTGGGCAGGTCAATCGATGGCTACACCTTC. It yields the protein CSARVGRSIDGYTF.

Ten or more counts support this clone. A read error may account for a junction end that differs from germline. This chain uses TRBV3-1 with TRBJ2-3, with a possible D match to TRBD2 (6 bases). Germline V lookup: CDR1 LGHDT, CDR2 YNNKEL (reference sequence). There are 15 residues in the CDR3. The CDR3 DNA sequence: TGTGCCAGCAGCCAGGCGGGCGGGGTCACAGGTACGCAGTATTTT. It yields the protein CASSQAGGVTGTQYF.

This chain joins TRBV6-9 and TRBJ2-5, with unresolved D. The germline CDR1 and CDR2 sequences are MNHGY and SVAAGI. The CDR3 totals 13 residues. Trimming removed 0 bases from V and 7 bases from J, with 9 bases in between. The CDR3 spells CASSYSSFRTQYF. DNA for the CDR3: TGTGCCAGCAGTTATTCCAGTTTCAGGACCCAGTACTTC.

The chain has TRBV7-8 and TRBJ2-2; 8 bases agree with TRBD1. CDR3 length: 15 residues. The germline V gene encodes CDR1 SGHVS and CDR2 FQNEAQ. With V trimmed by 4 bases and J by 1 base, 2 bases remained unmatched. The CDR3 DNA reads TGTGCCAGCAGCTCTGGACAGGGGAACACCGGGGAGCTGTTTTTT. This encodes CASSSGQGNTGELFF.

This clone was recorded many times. CDR3 in DNA: TGTGCCAGCAGCCTCCAGGGGAATCAGCCCCAGCATTTT. Translation gives CASSLQGNQPQHF. The rearrangement links TRBV6-1 to TRBJ1-5, with D tentatively TRBD1 (6 bases). Germline V gene lookup returns CDR1 MNHNS and CDR2 SASEGT. The CDR3 is 13 amino acids. The V and J ends lost 6 bases and 4 bases respectively, with 10 bases between them.

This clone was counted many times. The CDR3 reads CASSLAAGRNIQYF. The CDR3 nucleotides read TGTGCCAGCAGCTTGGCGGCAGGGCGGAACATTCAGTACTTC. The chain uses TRBV5-5 and TRBJ2-4, with a possible D match to TRBD1 (5 bases). Germline CDR1 is SGHKS and CDR2 is YYEKEE (reference sequence). Trimming took 0 bases from V and 7 from J, leaving 11 bases between them. This CDR3 contains 14 residues. Using reference TRBV5-5 and TRBJ2-4 for the parts outside the CDR3, the full variable domain is DAGVTQSPTHLIKTRGQQVTLRCSPISGHKSVSWYQQVLGQGPQFIFQYYEKEERGRGNFPDRFSARQFPNYSSELNVNALLLGDSALYLCASSLAAGRNIQYFGAGTRLSVL.